This is a list of T cell receptor beta chains from one sample in a study of blood T cells in healthy people across ages. TCRdb passed the 5' RACE reads through MiXCR, listing each CDR3 protein once. The sample contains about 1.5 million distinct CDR3 sequences, 42% of which appear only once. Sequencing was carried out using blood. All receptors come from a woman between 18 and 29 years old in good health. Each CDR3 is given without its conserved first and last residue. Fields, in order: D gene, J gene, V gene, CDR3 protein. D genes are given only for firm matches.

d_gene: -; j_gene: TRBJ2-7; v_gene: TRBV7-6; CDR3aa: ASSLRAERYEQY
d_gene: -; j_gene: TRBJ1-2; v_gene: TRBV4-3; CDR3aa: ASSQDGRSNYGYT
d_gene: TRBD1; j_gene: TRBJ1-1; v_gene: TRBV9; CDR3aa: ASSVGQGANTEAF
d_gene: -; j_gene: TRBJ2-3; v_gene: TRBV11-2; CDR3aa: ASSLVPPTDTQY
d_gene: -; j_gene: TRBJ2-7; v_gene: TRBV20-1; CDR3aa: SARYRARSYEQY
d_gene: TRBD2; j_gene: TRBJ2-3; v_gene: TRBV5-1; CDR3aa: ASSSRDSVLAGGSDTQY
d_gene: -; j_gene: TRBJ2-5; v_gene: TRBV5-1; CDR3aa: ASSLPTGDGETQY
d_gene: TRBD2; j_gene: TRBJ2-1; v_gene: TRBV7-9; CDR3aa: ASSLGASGRAYDEQF
d_gene: -; j_gene: TRBJ2-3; v_gene: TRBV29-1; CDR3aa: SVEGAKTDTQY
d_gene: TRBD2; j_gene: TRBJ2-1; v_gene: TRBV12-3/TRBV12-4; CDR3aa: ASSPTSGEQF
d_gene: -; j_gene: TRBJ2-6; v_gene: TRBV12-3/TRBV12-4; CDR3aa: ASSQTPSGANVLT
d_gene: -; j_gene: TRBJ1-1; v_gene: TRBV12-3/TRBV12-4; CDR3aa: ASSSQSGGITEAF
d_gene: TRBD1; j_gene: TRBJ1-1; v_gene: TRBV2; CDR3aa: ASSEETGLGVDTEAF
d_gene: -; j_gene: TRBJ1-5; v_gene: TRBV9; CDR3aa: ASSVGFSQPQH
d_gene: -; j_gene: TRBJ2-3; v_gene: TRBV7-9; CDR3aa: ASSRTSRGAGTDTQY
d_gene: -; j_gene: TRBJ1-4; v_gene: TRBV15; CDR3aa: ATSTFVATREKLF
d_gene: TRBD2; j_gene: TRBJ2-4; v_gene: TRBV4-3; CDR3aa: ASSQDGRGKNIQY
d_gene: -; j_gene: TRBJ2-1; v_gene: TRBV7-2; CDR3aa: ASSLAGVVNEQF
d_gene: TRBD2; j_gene: TRBJ2-7; v_gene: TRBV12-3/TRBV12-4; CDR3aa: ASSLARESYEQY
d_gene: -; j_gene: TRBJ2-3; v_gene: TRBV18; CDR3aa: ASSPQPQGLSDTQY
d_gene: -; j_gene: TRBJ2-7; v_gene: TRBV27; CDR3aa: ASSFSGFPSYEQY
d_gene: TRBD1; j_gene: TRBJ1-4; v_gene: TRBV12-3/TRBV12-4; CDR3aa: ASSSTGSMEKLF
d_gene: -; j_gene: TRBJ1-1; v_gene: TRBV6-2/TRBV6-3; CDR3aa: ASSYSNGFAEAF
d_gene: TRBD1; j_gene: TRBJ1-5; v_gene: TRBV5-1; CDR3aa: ASSSAGGEQPQH
d_gene: TRBD2; j_gene: TRBJ2-1; v_gene: TRBV28; CDR3aa: ASSSAGGGYNEQF
d_gene: TRBD2; j_gene: TRBJ2-7; v_gene: TRBV29-1; CDR3aa: SAGPPGGYEQY
d_gene: TRBD2; j_gene: TRBJ2-1; v_gene: TRBV4-3; CDR3aa: ASSHGLAGDSGQF
d_gene: TRBD2; j_gene: TRBJ2-1; v_gene: TRBV4-1; CDR3aa: ASSQEVAGGYNEQF
d_gene: TRBD1; j_gene: TRBJ2-7; v_gene: TRBV2; CDR3aa: ASSRRRTGLPYEQY